The rows below give T cell receptor beta chains drawn from one sample of a study of shared clonotypes between healthy human individuals. Profiling relied on immunoSEQ multiplex PCR, and the TCRdb table lists in-frame clones only, not all of them. Of more than 2,000,000 clones listed, 85% to 95% are singletons. Sequenced material: naive CD4+ T cells sorted from blood. The origin of the receptors is a man aged 18 to 29 in good health. Each CDR3 is given with its conserved first and last residue. The order of the fields is clone size, J gene, D gene, CDR3 length, V gene, CDR3 DNA, CDR3 protein. A D gene is named only where the DNA matches it firmly. Clone size is stated in some rows and not others, as once, few, many or a class when expanded.

clone_size: -
j_call: TRBJ2-2
d_call: -
cdr3_length: 16
v_call: TRBV6-5
cdr3_nt: TGTGCCAGCAGTTACTCTTCAGGGGGAGGCACCGGGGAGCTGTTTTTT
cdr3_aa: CASSYSSGGGTGELFF

clone_size: once
j_call: TRBJ2-2
d_call: -
cdr3_length: 13
v_call: TRBV5-4
cdr3_nt: TGTGCCAGCAGCCGCACTGACACCGGGGAGCTGTTTTTT
cdr3_aa: CASSRTDTGELFF

clone_size: -
j_call: TRBJ2-6
d_call: -
cdr3_length: 12
v_call: TRBV28
cdr3_nt: TGTGCCAGCAGTTTTAGGTCAACGGCCATTTTTTTC
cdr3_aa: CASSFRSTAIFF

clone_size: -
j_call: TRBJ2-6
d_call: TRBD2
cdr3_length: 20
v_call: TRBV5-4
cdr3_nt: TGTGCCAGCAGCGGCCCGGGACTAGCGGGAGGAGACTCTGGGGCCAACGTCCTGACTTTC
cdr3_aa: CASSGPGLAGGDSGANVLTF

clone_size: -
j_call: TRBJ1-6
d_call: -
cdr3_length: 15
v_call: TRBV4-1
cdr3_nt: TGCGCCAGCAGCACCGGACGGGGGAAGGGGTCACCCCTCCACTTT
cdr3_aa: CASSTGRGKGSPLHF

clone_size: once
j_call: TRBJ2-3
d_call: TRBD2
cdr3_length: 14
v_call: TRBV7-9
cdr3_nt: TGTGCCAGCAGCTTTAGCGGGGGGGCGGATACGCAGTATTTT
cdr3_aa: CASSFSGGADTQYF

clone_size: -
j_call: TRBJ1-5
d_call: -
cdr3_length: 15
v_call: TRBV7-6
cdr3_nt: TGTGCCAGCAGCTTAGGGGCAGGACTCAATCAGCCCCAGCATTTT
cdr3_aa: CASSLGAGLNQPQHF

clone_size: -
j_call: TRBJ2-1
d_call: -
cdr3_length: 13
v_call: TRBV27
cdr3_nt: TGTGCCAGCAGTCGCAACTCCTACAATGAGCAGTTCTTC
cdr3_aa: CASSRNSYNEQFF

clone_size: -
j_call: TRBJ2-1
d_call: -
cdr3_length: 12
v_call: TRBV6-1
cdr3_nt: TGTGCCAGCAGTGTGTCAGAGAATGAGCAGTTCTTC
cdr3_aa: CASSVSENEQFF

clone_size: -
j_call: TRBJ2-6
d_call: -
cdr3_length: 13
v_call: TRBV5-4
cdr3_nt: TGTGCCAGCAGCTCACCTGGGGCCAACGTCCTGACTTTC
cdr3_aa: CASSSPGANVLTF

clone_size: -
j_call: TRBJ1-1
d_call: -
cdr3_length: 14
v_call: TRBV7-2
cdr3_nt: TGTGCCAGCAGCCCTCAGCCCTCGAACACTGAAGCTTTCTTT
cdr3_aa: CASSPQPSNTEAFF

clone_size: -
j_call: TRBJ2-2
d_call: -
cdr3_length: 16
v_call: TRBV5-5
cdr3_nt: TGTGCCAGCAGCATAACCAGCGCTTCACGCCCCGGGGAGCTGTTTTTT
cdr3_aa: CASSITSASRPGELFF

clone_size: -
j_call: TRBJ2-1
d_call: TRBD2
cdr3_length: 14
v_call: TRBV19
cdr3_nt: TGTGCCAGTACCCCGGGGGGGAACCGCGATGAGCAGTTCTTC
cdr3_aa: CASTPGGNRDEQFF

clone_size: -
j_call: TRBJ2-2
d_call: TRBD1
cdr3_length: 16
v_call: TRBV18
cdr3_nt: TGTGCCAGCTCACGAACTGGACAGGGCCTCACCGGGGAGCTGTTTTTT
cdr3_aa: CASSRTGQGLTGELFF

clone_size: -
j_call: TRBJ1-5
d_call: TRBD1
cdr3_length: 15
v_call: TRBV4-1
cdr3_nt: TGCGCCAGCAGCCGTGGACAGGGCACCAATCAGCCCCAGCATTTT
cdr3_aa: CASSRGQGTNQPQHF

clone_size: once
j_call: TRBJ1-2
d_call: -
cdr3_length: 14
v_call: TRBV5-1
cdr3_nt: TGCGCCAGCAGCATAAGCCGGGCGGCGGATGGCTACACCTTC
cdr3_aa: CASSISRAADGYTF

clone_size: few
j_call: TRBJ1-1
d_call: -
cdr3_length: 13
v_call: TRBV30
cdr3_nt: TGTGCCTGGATGCCCCAAGGGAACACTGAAGCTTTCTTT
cdr3_aa: CAWMPQGNTEAFF

clone_size: -
j_call: TRBJ2-2
d_call: -
cdr3_length: 15
v_call: TRBV4-2
cdr3_nt: TGTGCCAGCAGCCGAGACGGACCGAACACCGGGGAGCTGTTTTTT
cdr3_aa: CASSRDGPNTGELFF

clone_size: once
j_call: TRBJ2-3
d_call: -
cdr3_length: 14
v_call: TRBV6-4
cdr3_nt: TGTGCCAGCAGGGTCACCCCGGCCACAGATACGCAGTATTTT
cdr3_aa: CASRVTPATDTQYF

clone_size: few
j_call: TRBJ2-7
d_call: TRBD1
cdr3_length: 14
v_call: TRBV23-1
cdr3_nt: TGCGCCAGTTCGGACAGGCTCAGCTCCTACGAGCAGTACTTC
cdr3_aa: CASSDRLSSYEQYF

clone_size: -
j_call: TRBJ2-3
d_call: -
cdr3_length: 14
v_call: TRBV25-1
cdr3_nt: TGTGCCAGCAGTGATGGCGGAGGGGTAGATACGCAGTATTTT
cdr3_aa: CASSDGGGVDTQYF

clone_size: -
j_call: TRBJ2-1
d_call: -
cdr3_length: 16
v_call: TRBV5-6
cdr3_nt: TGTGCCAGCAGGGGGGAGCCGGGAAGCTATGGCAATGAGCAGTTCTTC
cdr3_aa: CASRGEPGSYGNEQFF

clone_size: -
j_call: TRBJ1-2
d_call: -
cdr3_length: 13
v_call: TRBV7-9
cdr3_nt: TGTGCCAGCAGCCCGGCAGTTACCAGCAGCTACACCTTC
cdr3_aa: CASSPAVTSSYTF

clone_size: -
j_call: TRBJ2-1
d_call: TRBD2
cdr3_length: 16
v_call: TRBV6-5
cdr3_nt: TGTGCCAGCAGTTCGGAGCGGGAGGGACCGGGCAATGAGCAGTTCTTC
cdr3_aa: CASSSEREGPGNEQFF

clone_size: -
j_call: TRBJ2-3
d_call: -
cdr3_length: 15
v_call: TRBV25-1
cdr3_nt: TGTGCCAGCAGTGAAGGGACACTGGCCCCAGATACGCAGTATTTT
cdr3_aa: CASSEGTLAPDTQYF

clone_size: -
j_call: TRBJ2-7
d_call: TRBD1
cdr3_length: 16
v_call: TRBV6-5
cdr3_nt: TGTGCCAGCAGTTACCCAGGGACAGGGGACCACTACGAGCAGTACTTC
cdr3_aa: CASSYPGTGDHYEQYF

clone_size: -
j_call: TRBJ2-7
d_call: -
cdr3_length: 14
v_call: TRBV6-5
cdr3_nt: TGTGCCAGCAGGCGTTACCAGGGTTCCTACGAGCAGTACTTC
cdr3_aa: CASRRYQGSYEQYF

clone_size: -
j_call: TRBJ1-4
d_call: -
cdr3_length: 14
v_call: TRBV12-5
cdr3_nt: TGTGCTAGTGGTTTGGGGACAGTCGATGAAAAACTGTTTTTT
cdr3_aa: CASGLGTVDEKLFF

clone_size: -
j_call: TRBJ2-2
d_call: -
cdr3_length: 17
v_call: TRBV27
cdr3_nt: TGTGCCAGCAGTTTATCCAGAACAGTCCGGGACACCGGGGAGCTGTTTTTT
cdr3_aa: CASSLSRTVRDTGELFF

clone_size: -
j_call: TRBJ2-5
d_call: TRBD1
cdr3_length: 16
v_call: TRBV6-6
cdr3_nt: TGTGCCAGCAGTTACACGACAGGGGGGAATAAAGAGACCCAGTACTTC
cdr3_aa: CASSYTTGGNKETQYF

clone_size: -
j_call: TRBJ2-7
d_call: TRBD1
cdr3_length: 15
v_call: TRBV12-5
cdr3_nt: TGTGCTAGTGGTTTAAAGAGGGGGCTTTCATACGAGCAGTACTTC
cdr3_aa: CASGLKRGLSYEQYF

clone_size: -
j_call: TRBJ2-2
d_call: TRBD2
cdr3_length: 15
v_call: TRBV10-3
cdr3_nt: TGTGCCATCAGCCCGGGACTAGCCAGCACCGGGGAGCTGTTTTTT
cdr3_aa: CAISPGLASTGELFF

clone_size: -
j_call: TRBJ2-2
d_call: -
cdr3_length: 13
v_call: TRBV6-5
cdr3_nt: TGTGCCAGCAAAGTAATAAACACCGGGGAGCTGTTTTTT
cdr3_aa: CASKVINTGELFF

clone_size: -
j_call: TRBJ1-6
d_call: -
cdr3_length: 14
v_call: TRBV30
cdr3_nt: TGTGCCTGGAAACCGGGACACTGGGATTCACCCCTCCACTTT
cdr3_aa: CAWKPGHWDSPLHF

clone_size: once
j_call: TRBJ1-1
d_call: -
cdr3_length: 13
v_call: TRBV13
cdr3_nt: TGTGCCAGCAGCTTAGTGGGAAATACTGAAGCTTTCTTT
cdr3_aa: CASSLVGNTEAFF

clone_size: -
j_call: TRBJ1-1
d_call: -
cdr3_length: 13
v_call: TRBV18
cdr3_nt: TGTGCCAGCTCACCAATACTGAACACTGAAGCTTTCTTT
cdr3_aa: CASSPILNTEAFF

clone_size: -
j_call: TRBJ2-5
d_call: -
cdr3_length: 12
v_call: TRBV29-1
cdr3_nt: TGCAGCGTTAACTCCGGACAAGAGACCCAGTACTTC
cdr3_aa: CSVNSGQETQYF

clone_size: -
j_call: TRBJ1-6
d_call: -
cdr3_length: 11
v_call: TRBV6-6
cdr3_nt: TGTGCCAGCAGCCCCGCCGTGCCCCTCCACTTT
cdr3_aa: CASSPAVPLHF

clone_size: -
j_call: TRBJ2-2
d_call: -
cdr3_length: 16
v_call: TRBV15
cdr3_nt: TGTGCCACCAGCAGAGATGTGGTTACGGGGACCGGGGAGCTGTTTTTT
cdr3_aa: CATSRDVVTGTGELFF

clone_size: -
j_call: TRBJ1-2
d_call: TRBD1
cdr3_length: 14
v_call: TRBV7-2
cdr3_nt: TGTGCCAGCAGATTCGACAGGGGAGACTATGGCTACACCTTC
cdr3_aa: CASRFDRGDYGYTF

clone_size: -
j_call: TRBJ2-1
d_call: TRBD2
cdr3_length: 17
v_call: TRBV4-1
cdr3_nt: TGCGCCAGCAGCCACCGGGGGGGACTAGCGGCCTACAATGAGCAGTTCTTC
cdr3_aa: CASSHRGGLAAYNEQFF

clone_size: few
j_call: TRBJ1-5
d_call: -
cdr3_length: 15
v_call: TRBV7-9
cdr3_nt: TGTGCCAGCAGCTTAGGTTCCGGTAGCAATCAGCCCCAGCATTTT
cdr3_aa: CASSLGSGSNQPQHF

clone_size: -
j_call: TRBJ1-2
d_call: TRBD1
cdr3_length: 14
v_call: TRBV7-2
cdr3_nt: TGTGCCAGCAGCTTAACGGTCCAGGGGGCGGGCTACACCTTC
cdr3_aa: CASSLTVQGAGYTF

clone_size: -
j_call: TRBJ2-1
d_call: TRBD2
cdr3_length: 14
v_call: TRBV11-2
cdr3_nt: TGTGCCAGCAGCCTGGCGGGGGTCAGCAATGAGCAGTTCTTC
cdr3_aa: CASSLAGVSNEQFF

clone_size: -
j_call: TRBJ2-1
d_call: -
cdr3_length: 12
v_call: TRBV19
cdr3_nt: TGTGCCAGTAGTTTGGGGTGGGGTGAGCAGTTCTTC
cdr3_aa: CASSLGWGEQFF

clone_size: -
j_call: TRBJ2-3
d_call: TRBD1
cdr3_length: 15
v_call: TRBV10-3
cdr3_nt: TGTGCCATCAGTGAGCGGACAGGGACCTCGGATACGCAGTATTTT
cdr3_aa: CAISERTGTSDTQYF

clone_size: -
j_call: TRBJ1-6
d_call: -
cdr3_length: 15
v_call: TRBV5-1
cdr3_nt: TGCGCCAGCAGCTTAGAATTACAGGGAGGCTCACCCCTCCACTTT
cdr3_aa: CASSLELQGGSPLHF

clone_size: -
j_call: TRBJ2-7
d_call: TRBD2
cdr3_length: 17
v_call: TRBV7-2
cdr3_nt: TGTGCCAGCAGCCGCACTAAACTAGCGGGAATCCAATACGAGCAGTACTTC
cdr3_aa: CASSRTKLAGIQYEQYF

clone_size: -
j_call: TRBJ1-2
d_call: -
cdr3_length: 15
v_call: TRBV29-1
cdr3_nt: TGCAGCGTTGAGGCGCCTTCAACTTCTAACTATGGCTACACCTTC
cdr3_aa: CSVEAPSTSNYGYTF

clone_size: -
j_call: TRBJ2-5
d_call: -
cdr3_length: 13
v_call: TRBV7-2
cdr3_nt: TGTGCCAGCAGCTTTTCCACTCAAGAGACCCAGTACTTC
cdr3_aa: CASSFSTQETQYF

clone_size: -
j_call: TRBJ2-1
d_call: TRBD2
cdr3_length: 14
v_call: TRBV5-1
cdr3_nt: TGCGCCAGCAGCTTGGTTTTAGCGGGGGGGCCGTTGTTCTTC
cdr3_aa: CASSLVLAGGPLFF

clone_size: -
j_call: TRBJ2-2
d_call: TRBD2
cdr3_length: 14
v_call: TRBV4-3
cdr3_nt: TGCGCCAGCAGCCAGGAACTAGCGACCGGGGAGCTGTTTTTT
cdr3_aa: CASSQELATGELFF

clone_size: -
j_call: TRBJ2-7
d_call: -
cdr3_length: 15
v_call: TRBV10-3
cdr3_nt: TGTGCCATCAGTGACAGGGTTCCCCCCTCCTACGAGCAGTACTTC
cdr3_aa: CAISDRVPPSYEQYF

clone_size: once
j_call: TRBJ2-5
d_call: TRBD2
cdr3_length: 18
v_call: TRBV27
cdr3_nt: TGTGCCAGCAGTTTAACGGGGGAACTAGCGGGGCCGCTGGAGACCCAGTACTTC
cdr3_aa: CASSLTGELAGPLETQYF

clone_size: -
j_call: TRBJ2-1
d_call: -
cdr3_length: 14
v_call: TRBV28
cdr3_nt: TGTGCCAGCAGTAAAACTAGCCCGAACAATGAGCAGTTCTTC
cdr3_aa: CASSKTSPNNEQFF